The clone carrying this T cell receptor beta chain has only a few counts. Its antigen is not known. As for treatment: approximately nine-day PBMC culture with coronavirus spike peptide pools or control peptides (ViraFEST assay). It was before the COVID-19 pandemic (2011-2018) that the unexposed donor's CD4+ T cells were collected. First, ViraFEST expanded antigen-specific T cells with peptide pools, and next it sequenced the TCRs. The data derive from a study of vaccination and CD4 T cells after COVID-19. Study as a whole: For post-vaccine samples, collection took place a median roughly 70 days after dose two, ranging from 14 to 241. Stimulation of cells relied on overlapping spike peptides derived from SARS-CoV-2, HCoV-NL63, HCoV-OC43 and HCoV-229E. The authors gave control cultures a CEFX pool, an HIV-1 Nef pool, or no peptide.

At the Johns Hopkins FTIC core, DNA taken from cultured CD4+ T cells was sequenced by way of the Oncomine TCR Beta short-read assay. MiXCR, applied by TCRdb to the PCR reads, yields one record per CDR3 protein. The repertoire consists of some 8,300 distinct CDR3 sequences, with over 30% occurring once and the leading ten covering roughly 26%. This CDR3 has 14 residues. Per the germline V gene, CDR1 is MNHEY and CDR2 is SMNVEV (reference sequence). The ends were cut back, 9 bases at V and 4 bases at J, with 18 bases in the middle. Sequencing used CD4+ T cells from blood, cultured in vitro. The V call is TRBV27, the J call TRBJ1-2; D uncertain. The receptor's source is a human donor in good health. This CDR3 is CARYDAIWIYGYTF. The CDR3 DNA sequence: TGTGCCAGGTACGACGCGATTTGGATCTATGGCTACACCTTC.